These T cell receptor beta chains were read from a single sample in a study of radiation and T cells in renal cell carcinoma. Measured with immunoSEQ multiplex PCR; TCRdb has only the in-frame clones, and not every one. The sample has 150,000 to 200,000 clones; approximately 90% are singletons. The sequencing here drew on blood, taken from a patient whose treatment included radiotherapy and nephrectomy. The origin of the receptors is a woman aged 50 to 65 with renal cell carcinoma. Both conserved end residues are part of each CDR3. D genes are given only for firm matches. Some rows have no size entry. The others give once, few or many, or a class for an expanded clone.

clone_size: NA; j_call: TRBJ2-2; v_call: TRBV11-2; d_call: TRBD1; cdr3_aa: CASRLGQGAGELFF
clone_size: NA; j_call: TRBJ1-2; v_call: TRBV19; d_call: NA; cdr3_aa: CASTVDTSPYGYTF
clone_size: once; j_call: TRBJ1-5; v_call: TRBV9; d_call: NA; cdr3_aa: CASSGGSGNQPQHF
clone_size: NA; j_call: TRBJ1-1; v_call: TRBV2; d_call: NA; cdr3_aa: CASNRMNTEAFF
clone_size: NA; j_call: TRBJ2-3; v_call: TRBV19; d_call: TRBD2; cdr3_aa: CASTSGGPFTTDTQYF
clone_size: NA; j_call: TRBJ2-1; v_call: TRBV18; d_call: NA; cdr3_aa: CASSPLRDYNEQFF
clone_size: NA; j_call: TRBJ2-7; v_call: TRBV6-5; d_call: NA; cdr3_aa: CASRTRGRTYEQYF
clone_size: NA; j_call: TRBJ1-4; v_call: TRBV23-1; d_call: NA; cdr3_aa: CASRRLWVAVEKLFF
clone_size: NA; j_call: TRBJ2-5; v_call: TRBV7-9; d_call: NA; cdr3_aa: CATEGVGAGTPLKTQYF
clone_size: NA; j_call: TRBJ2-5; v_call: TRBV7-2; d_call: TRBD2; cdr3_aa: CASSSRLAGGQETQYF
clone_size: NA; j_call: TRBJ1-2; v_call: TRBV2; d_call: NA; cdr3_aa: CASTLEGASGYTF
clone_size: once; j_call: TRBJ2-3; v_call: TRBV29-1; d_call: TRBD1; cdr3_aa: CSVATGQFTDTQYF
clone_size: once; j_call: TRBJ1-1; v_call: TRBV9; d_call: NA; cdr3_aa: CASSVDSGQMNTEAFF
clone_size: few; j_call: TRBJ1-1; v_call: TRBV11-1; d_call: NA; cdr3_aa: CASSFGENTEAFF
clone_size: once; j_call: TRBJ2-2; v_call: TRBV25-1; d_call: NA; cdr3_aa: CASSGQPPRDTTGELFF
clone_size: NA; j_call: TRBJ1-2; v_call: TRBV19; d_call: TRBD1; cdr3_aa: CASSPGTGEYYITRNYGYTF
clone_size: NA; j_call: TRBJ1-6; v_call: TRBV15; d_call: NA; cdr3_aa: CATSRGRSTNNSPLHF
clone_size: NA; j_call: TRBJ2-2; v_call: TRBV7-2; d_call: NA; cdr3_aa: CASSLAHGNTGELFF
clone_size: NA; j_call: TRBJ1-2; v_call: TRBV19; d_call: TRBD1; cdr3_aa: CASSPETGFNYGYTF
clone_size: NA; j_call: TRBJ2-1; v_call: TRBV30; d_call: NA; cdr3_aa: CAWSVEARDYNEQFF
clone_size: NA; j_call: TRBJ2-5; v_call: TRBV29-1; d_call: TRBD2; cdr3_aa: CSGGVLAGGRETQYF
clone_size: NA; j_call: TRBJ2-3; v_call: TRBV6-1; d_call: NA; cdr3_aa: CASRGVAGTDTQYF
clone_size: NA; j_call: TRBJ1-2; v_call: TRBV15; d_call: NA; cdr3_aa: CATSRDRGGGYGYTF
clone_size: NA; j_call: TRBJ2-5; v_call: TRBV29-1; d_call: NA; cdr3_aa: CSVELLGGRLRETQYF
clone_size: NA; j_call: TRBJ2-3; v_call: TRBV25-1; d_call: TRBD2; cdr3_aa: CASSLAGRVADTQYF
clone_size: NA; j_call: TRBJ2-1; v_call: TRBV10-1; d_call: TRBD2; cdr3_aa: CASSESREGNNEQFF
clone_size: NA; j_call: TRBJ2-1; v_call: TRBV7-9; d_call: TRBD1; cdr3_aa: CASSTGQGKQFF
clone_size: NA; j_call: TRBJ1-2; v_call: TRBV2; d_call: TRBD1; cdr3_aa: CASSAGTGGSNYGYTF
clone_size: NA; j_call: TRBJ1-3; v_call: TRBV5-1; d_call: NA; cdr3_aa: CASSLQALSRLGNTIYF
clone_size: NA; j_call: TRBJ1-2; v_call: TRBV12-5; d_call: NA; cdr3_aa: CASGFSPDVPNYGYTF
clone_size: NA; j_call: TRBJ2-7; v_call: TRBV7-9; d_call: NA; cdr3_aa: CASEGGRGYEQYF
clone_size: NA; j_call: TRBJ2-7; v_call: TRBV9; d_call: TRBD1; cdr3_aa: CASSVGGTGGSEQYF
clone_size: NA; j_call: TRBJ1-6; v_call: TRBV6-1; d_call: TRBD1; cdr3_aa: CASSAGTGVRGSRLHLHF
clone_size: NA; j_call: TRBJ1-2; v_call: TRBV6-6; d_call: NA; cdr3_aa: CASSPPVRAGYGYTF
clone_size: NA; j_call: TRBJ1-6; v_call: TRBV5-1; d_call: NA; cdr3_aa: CASSLGGATYNSPLHF
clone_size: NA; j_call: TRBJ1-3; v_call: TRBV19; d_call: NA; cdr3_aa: CASSIIGVGNTIYF
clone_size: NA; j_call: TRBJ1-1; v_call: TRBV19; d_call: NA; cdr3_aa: CASSTQASTEAFF
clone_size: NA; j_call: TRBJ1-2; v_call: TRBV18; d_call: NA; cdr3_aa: CASSPGTDLYGYTF
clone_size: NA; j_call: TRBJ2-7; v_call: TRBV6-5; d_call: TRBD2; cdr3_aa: CASRLARGTSYEQYF
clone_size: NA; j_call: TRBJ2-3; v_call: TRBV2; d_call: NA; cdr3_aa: CASSRQGLMADTQYF
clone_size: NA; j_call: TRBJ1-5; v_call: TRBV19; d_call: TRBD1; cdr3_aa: CASSSAGDRGYQPQHF
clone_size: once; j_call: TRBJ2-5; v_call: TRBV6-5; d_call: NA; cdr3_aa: CASRSGGAPGTQYF
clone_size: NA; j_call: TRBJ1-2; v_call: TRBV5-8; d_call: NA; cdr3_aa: CASSLDGQIYGYTF